These 23 T cell receptor beta chains share one sample of origin, sequenced in a study of blood T cell repertoires in COVID-19. Repertoires were generated with immunoSEQ multiplex PCR, while TCRdb's copy carries only in-frame clones and drops some. The table records about 34,000 clones, around 91% of them present only once. The sequencing sample was made of peripheral blood. Source of these receptors: an elderly man with acute or convalescent COVID-19.

The chain couples TRBV9 to TRBJ2-7; 7 bases are shared with TRBD1. Germline trimming cut 4 bases from V and 3 bases from J; bases unmatched to any gene: 7. The CDR3 is 14 amino acids. Germline CDR1 SGDLS, CDR2 YYNGEE. CDR3: CASSRDSGVYEQYF. DNA for the CDR3: TGTGCCAGCAGCAGGGACAGTGGGGTCTACGAGCAGTACTTC.

The rearrangement uses TRBV19 and TRBJ1-5; D gene unclear. Germline-derived CDR1 and CDR2 are LNHDA and SQIVND (reference sequence). The V gene lost 3 bases and the J gene lost 9 bases, with 9 bases spanning the gap. The CDR3 sequence is 12 residues long. The CDR3 sequence: CASSIVGSPQHF. The DNA for the CDR3 is TGTGCCAGTAGTATTGTGGGCTCGCCCCAGCATTTT.

V is TRBV3-1 (or the pseudogene TRBV3-2) and J is TRBJ1-2; no clear D. The CDR3 sequence is 14 residues long. Germline CDR1 LGHDT, CDR2 YNNKEL (reference sequence). V shed 0 bases and J shed 3 bases, with 8 bases lying between them. CDR3 protein: CASSQEARHYGYTF. The CDR3 region has the DNA TGTGCCAGCAGCCAAGAGGCCAGGCACTATGGCTACACCTTC.

V is TRBV6-5 and J is TRBJ2-2; no definite D call. The CDR3 consists of 13 residues. Deletions cut 2 bases from V and 12 bases from J, with 13 bases between. CDR1 is MNHEY, CDR2 SVGAGI, per germline. The chain's CDR3 is CASSYPPGLQLFF. CDR3 sequence (DNA): TGTGCCAGCAGTTACCCGCCAGGCCTGCAGCTGTTTTTT.

V usage is TRBV7-6 and J usage is TRBJ2-7; TRBD2 matches 8 bases. Trimming cost V 1 base and J 7 bases; bases outside gene matches: 9. Germline loops: CDR1 SGHVS, CDR2 FNYEAQ. This CDR3 has 15 amino acids. The CDR3 loop is CASSLDPGTRNEQYF. The CDR3 DNA reads TGTGCCAGCAGCTTAGACCCCGGGACTAGAAATGAGCAGTACTTC.

The chain links TRBV7-6 to TRBJ1-1; 9 bases agree with TRBD1. This CDR3 region has 15 residues. Unmatched junction bases numbered 5, after V lost 4 bases and J lost 2 bases. From germline, CDR1 is SGHVS and CDR2 FNYEAQ. CDR3 in amino acids: CASSYRQGGNTEAFF. CDR3 in DNA: TGTGCCAGCAGCTACAGACAGGGGGGCAACACTGAAGCTTTCTTT.

V and J are TRBV7-9 and TRBJ1-6; 9 bases align to TRBD1. Germline values: CDR1 SEHNR, CDR2 FQNEAQ (reference sequence). The CDR3 is 16 residues long. V lost 5 bases to trimming and J lost 9 bases; unmatched junction nucleotides: 11. The CDR3 protein is CASSLGTGSYFSPLHF. As DNA, the CDR3 is TGTGCCAGCAGCCTAGGGACAGGGAGTTATTTTTCACCCCTCCACTTT.

This clone was detected only once. The V gene is TRBV5-6, the J gene TRBJ1-4, with 7 bases identical to TRBD1. V dropped 4 bases and J dropped 7; count of bases not matched to a gene: 7. Germline CDR1 SGHDT, CDR2 YYEEEE. This CDR3 region has 14 residues. The CDR3 spells CASSTPGQSEKLFF. CDR3 DNA sequence: TGTGCCAGCAGCACCCCGGGACAGTCTGAAAAACTGTTTTTT.

The rearrangement joins TRBV3-1 (or the pseudogene TRBV3-2) to TRBJ1-2; 8 nucleotides match TRBD1. With V trimmed by 3 bases and J by 1 base, 4 bases remained unmatched. The CDR3 is made up of 15 amino acids. CDR1 and CDR2 from the germline V gene are LGHDT and YNNKEL (reference sequence). In DNA form, the CDR3 reads TGTGCCAGCAGCCACGCGGACAGGGTTAACTATGGCTACACCTTC. Translation gives CASSHADRVNYGYTF.

This clone was observed a single time. The chain couples TRBV11-3 to TRBJ2-2; D is possibly TRBD2 (5 bases). CDR3 size: 15 residues. The ends were cut back, 6 bases at V and 1 base at J, with 12 bases in the middle. In germline, CDR1 is SGHNT, CDR2 YENEEA. The CDR3: CASSPTGMNTGELFF. Written as DNA, the CDR3 is TGTGCCAGCAGTCCCACGGGGATGAACACCGGGGAGCTGTTTTTT.

This chain uses TRBV7-9 with TRBJ1-1; possibly TRBD1 for D (6 bases). Trimming cost V 6 bases and J 4 bases, with 15 bases left between them. The germline V gene encodes CDR1 SEHNR and CDR2 FQNEAQ (reference sequence). The CDR3 is 14 residues long. The CDR3 is CASRLGGGGTEAFF. The CDR3 DNA sequence: TGTGCCAGCAGACTCGGGGGAGGGGGCACTGAAGCTTTCTTT.

J is TRBJ1-6 and V is TRBV19; 7 bases are a match to TRBD1. CDR1 is LNHDA, CDR2 SQIVND, per germline (reference sequence). The CDR3 runs 15 residues. V was pared by 5 bases and J by 8 bases, with 9 bases of the junction left unmatched. The CDR3 DNA reads TGTGCCAGTAGTTTGGGACAGTGGAATTATTCACCCCTCCACTTT. Translated, it gives CASSLGQWNYSPLHF.

This clone was detected once. The chain links TRBV13 to TRBJ1-1; TRBD1 agrees at 10 bases. There are 15 residues in the CDR3. V shed 7 bases, J shed 3 bases, and the junction held 8 bases outside the gene matches. Germline CDR1 and CDR2: PRHDT and FYEKMQ (reference sequence). CDR3 coding DNA: TGTGCCAGCATAGACAGGGGGCGCCGGGACACTGAAGCTTTCTTT. This sequence encodes CASIDRGRRDTEAFF.

V usage is TRBV4-1 and J usage is TRBJ2-7, with 11 positions matching TRBD1. Trimming removed 3 bases from V and 5 bases from J; junction bases left unmatched: 18. CDR1 is MGHRA and CDR2 is YSYEKL in the germline V gene. The CDR3 length is 19 residues. This chain's CDR3 is CASSQLRIGLDRGHHEQYF. CDR3 sequence (DNA): TGCGCCAGCAGCCAGCTTAGAATAGGCTTGGACAGGGGGCATCACGAGCAGTACTTC.

The rearrangement links TRBV5-1 to TRBJ2-5, with a possible D match to TRBD1 (5 bases). Trimming took 3 bases from V and 0 from J, leaving 6 bases between them. Germline-derived CDR1 and CDR2 are SGHRS and YFSETQ. This CDR3 has 13 amino acids. Here the CDR3 DNA reads TGCGCCAGCAGCTCCAGGGACCAAGAGACCCAGTACTTC. Translated: CASSSRDQETQYF. The full variable domain, completed using reference TRBV5-1 and TRBJ2-5, is KAGVTQTPRYLIKTRGQQVTLSCSPISGHRSVSWYQQTPGQGLQFLFEYFSETQRNKGNFPGRFSGRQFSNSRSEMNVSTLELGDSALYLCASSSRDQETQYFGPGTRLLVL.

The chain employs TRBV7-9 and TRBJ1-5, with 8 bases matching TRBD1. The CDR3 is made up of 13 amino acids. V lost 4 bases, J lost 5 bases, and 1 base stayed unmatched. Germline assignment: CDR1 SEHNR and CDR2 FQNEAQ (reference sequence). The CDR3 nucleotides read TGTGCCAGCAGCTACAGGGGGGATCAGCCCCAGCATTTT. Amino acid sequence: CASSYRGDQPQHF.

The V gene is TRBV6-7, the J gene TRBJ2-7, with a possible D match to TRBD2 (5 bases). TRBV6-7 is sorted into the ORF group, with uncertain function. This CDR3 spans 12 amino acids. V was pared by 2 bases and J by 12 bases, with 14 bases between. Here the CDR3 reads CASSYPIGSRYF. The DNA for the CDR3 is TGTGCCAGCAGTTACCCTATAGGGAGCCGGTACTTC.

The V call is TRBV6-1, the J call TRBJ1-2, with a possible D match to TRBD1 (6 bases). The CDR3 is 15 residues long. V lost 3 bases to trimming and J lost 0 bases, with 11 bases between them. CDR1 MNHNS and CDR2 SASEGT come from the germline V gene. The CDR3 nucleotides read TGTGCCAGCAGTGATGGGGGGGGCACTAACTATGGCTACACCTTC. Protein sequence: CASSDGGGTNYGYTF.

The chain recombines TRBV11-2 with TRBJ1-2; the D is unclear. The length of the CDR3 is 16 residues. V was cut by 2 bases and J by 4 bases, with 17 bases left in between. In germline, CDR1 is SGHAT, CDR2 FQNNGV. The CDR3 here is CASSLILQVPGYGYTF. CDR3 DNA sequence: TGTGCCAGCAGCTTAATTCTGCAGGTTCCTGGCTATGGCTACACCTTC.

The chain is built from TRBV7-6 and TRBJ1-6, with D uncertain. Germline-derived CDR1 and CDR2 are SGHVS and FNYEAQ. The germline V and J ends were trimmed by 3 bases and 7 bases, with 7 bases remaining between them. The CDR3 sequence is 13 residues long. The CDR3 coding sequence is TGTGCCAGCAGCTTCAGAACCAATTCACCCCTCCACTTT. It translates to CASSFRTNSPLHF. Complete variable domain (other parts from reference TRBV7-6 and TRBJ1-6): GAGVSQSPRYKVTKRGQDVALRCDPISGHVSLYWYRQALGQGPEFLTYFNYEAQQDKSGLPNDRFSAERPEGSISTLTIQRTEQRDSAMYRCASSFRTNSPLHFGNGTRLTVT.

The rearrangement links TRBV20-1 to TRBJ2-3; 11 nucleotides agree with TRBD2. The CDR3 contains 16 residues. V gave up 3 bases and J gave up 5 bases; unmatched junction bases: 10. CDR1 is DFQATT and CDR2 is SNEGSKA in the germline V gene (reference sequence). CDR3 region: CSASTTGTSGLDTQYF. Here the CDR3 DNA reads TGCAGTGCTAGTACCACCGGGACTAGCGGACTAGATACGCAGTATTTT.

Regarding this clone: Other DNA variants within this sample encode the same CDR3. DNA for the CDR3: TGTGCCAGCAGCCAAGGACAGGGCGCTTACTATGGCTACACCTTC. Residues: CASSQGQGAYYGYTF. The chain links TRBV3-1 (or the pseudogene TRBV3-2) to TRBJ1-2; TRBD1 agrees at 7 bases. CDR1 and CDR2 (germline): LGHDT, YNNKEL (reference sequence). This CDR3 has 15 residues. V lost 1 base and J lost 3; bases outside the gene matches: 5.

By sample share, this clone is large. The rearrangement uses TRBV27 and TRBJ2-7; the D gene is possibly TRBD2 (6 bases). V lost 0 bases to trimming and J lost 2 bases, with 14 bases between them. This CDR3 region has 16 residues. CDR1 MNHEY and CDR2 SMNVEV come from the germline V gene (reference sequence). The CDR3 DNA is TGTGCCAGCAGTTTATCCGTAGGGACTGTTACCTACGAGCAGTACTTC. Residues: CASSLSVGTVTYEQYF.